This T cell receptor (beta chain) was observed in a study of blood T cell repertoires in COVID-19. Germline V gene sequence: CDR1 SGHKS, CDR2 YYEKEE (reference sequence). CDR3 length equals 13 residues. Trimming left V 4 bases short and J 5 bases short, with 12 bases between. Data came from immunoSEQ multiplex PCR; TCRdb stores just in-frame clones and leaves some out. This sample has 250,000 or so clones, with 70% to 90% found just once. Sequences were obtained from PBMCs or T cells enriched from blood (not recorded which). The chain joins TRBV5-5 to TRBJ1-2, with D possibly TRBD1 on 6 matching bases. The sequence was collected from a woman in her fifties or sixties who had been exposed to COVID-19. Here the CDR3 reads CASSLGASYGYTF. In DNA form, the CDR3 reads TGTGCCAGCAGCCTGGGGGCCAGTTATGGCTACACCTTC.